This TCR beta chain came from a study of CD8 T cells in Susac syndrome. Whole-study findings and limits: The study recognized that its TCR sequencing and HLA analysis covered a relatively small number of individuals.

cDNA came from about 0.46 to 1 ug RNA primed by random hexamers. TCRdb reprocessed the immunoSEQ multiplex PCR reads with MiXCR, giving one entry per CDR3 protein. The data contain fewer than 200,000 distinct CDR3 sequences, 85% to 95% of them singletons. About this clonotype itself: Antigen specificity is unknown.

It was negative isolation that provided the CD8+ and CD4+ T cells, whereas TEMRA cells were enriched by FACS. This CDR3 has 17 residues. V gave up 0 bases and J gave up 6 bases; unmatched junction bases: 9. Germline CDR1 and CDR2: LNHNV and YYDKDF (reference sequence). The sequence derives from a human donor with multiple sclerosis. This chain uses TRBV15 with TRBJ2-3, with 10 bases that match TRBD2. Sequences were obtained from CD8+ T cells from PBMCs. The CDR3 loop reads CATSRDHTSGIGDTQYF. In nucleotides, the CDR3 is TGTGCCACCAGCAGAGATCATACTAGCGGGATAGGTGATACGCAGTATTTT. The full variable domain, rest sourced from reference TRBV15 and TRBJ2-3, is DAMVIQNPRYQVTQFGKPVTLSCSQTLNHNVMYWYQQKSSQAPKLLFHYYDKDFNNEADTPDNFQSRRPNTSFCFLDIRSPGLGDTAMYLCATSRDHTSGIGDTQYFGPGTRLTVL.